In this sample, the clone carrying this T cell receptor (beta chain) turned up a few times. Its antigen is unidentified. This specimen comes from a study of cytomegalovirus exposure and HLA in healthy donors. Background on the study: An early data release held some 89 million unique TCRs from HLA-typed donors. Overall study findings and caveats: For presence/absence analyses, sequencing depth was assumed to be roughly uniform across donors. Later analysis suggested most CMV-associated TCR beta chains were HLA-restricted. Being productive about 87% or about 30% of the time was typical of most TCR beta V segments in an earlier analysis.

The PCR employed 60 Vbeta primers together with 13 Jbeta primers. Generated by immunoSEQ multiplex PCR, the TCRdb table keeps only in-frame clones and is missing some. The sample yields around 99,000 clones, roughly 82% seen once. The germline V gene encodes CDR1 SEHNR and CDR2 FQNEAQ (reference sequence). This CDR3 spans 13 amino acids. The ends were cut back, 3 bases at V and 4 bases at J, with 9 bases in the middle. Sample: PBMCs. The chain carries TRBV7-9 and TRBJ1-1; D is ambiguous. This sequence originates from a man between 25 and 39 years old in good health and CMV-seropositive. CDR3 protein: CASSLAGFTEAFF. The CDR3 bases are TGTGCCAGCAGCTTGGCAGGTTTCACTGAAGCTTTCTTT.